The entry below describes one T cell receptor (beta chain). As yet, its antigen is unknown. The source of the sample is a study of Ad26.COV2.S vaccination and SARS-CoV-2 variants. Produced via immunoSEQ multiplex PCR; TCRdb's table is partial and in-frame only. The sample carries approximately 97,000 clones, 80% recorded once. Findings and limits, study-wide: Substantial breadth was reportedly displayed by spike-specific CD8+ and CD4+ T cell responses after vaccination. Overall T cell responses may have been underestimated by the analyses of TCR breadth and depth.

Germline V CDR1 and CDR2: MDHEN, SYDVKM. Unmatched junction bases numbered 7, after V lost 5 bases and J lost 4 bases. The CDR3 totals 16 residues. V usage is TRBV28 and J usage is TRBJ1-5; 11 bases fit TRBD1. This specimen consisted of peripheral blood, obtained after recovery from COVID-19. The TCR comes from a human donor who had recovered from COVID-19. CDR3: CASSLGTGGRNQPQHF. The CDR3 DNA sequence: TGTGCCAGCAGTCTCGGGACAGGGGGGAGGAATCAGCCCCAGCATTTT.